The 3 T cell receptor beta chains given below trace back to one sample, sequenced in a study of T cell responses to AZD1222 COVID-19 vaccine. Repertoires were generated with immunoSEQ multiplex PCR, while TCRdb's copy carries only in-frame clones and drops some. This table holds about 130,000 clones, about 93% found once. Sequenced material: peripheral blood, taken on day 0 of AZD1222 vaccination. The receptor set was obtained from an adult in good health.

The chain recombines TRBV29-1 with TRBJ2-3; the match to TRBD2 covers 8 bases. J lost 5 bases, V lost 4 bases, and 8 bases had no gene match. The CDR3 is 14 amino acids. Germline lookup yields CDR1 SQVTM and CDR2 ANQGSEA. CDR3 region: CSVGSSGRGDTQYF. The CDR3, as DNA: TGCAGCGTTGGATCCAGCGGGAGAGGAGATACGCAGTATTTT.

The V call is TRBV18, the J call TRBJ2-7, with 8 bases that match TRBD1. Germline trimming cut 2 bases from V and 3 bases from J; bases unmatched to any gene: 6. Per the germline V gene, CDR1 is KGHSH and CDR2 is LQKENI. This CDR3 spans 15 amino acids. The CDR3 spells CASSPTAGGLYEQYF. The CDR3 DNA sequence: TGTGCCAGCTCACCAACGGCAGGGGGCCTCTACGAGCAGTACTTC.

The V and J genes are TRBV3-1 (or the pseudogene TRBV3-2) and TRBJ2-2, with 7 bases that match TRBD1. The germline V gene has CDR1 LGHDT and CDR2 YNNKEL (reference sequence). V lost 4 bases, J lost 6 bases, and 11 bases stayed unmatched. The CDR3 covers 16 residues. The CDR3 loop is CASSRPTGIGAGELFF. The CDR3, as DNA: TGTGCCAGCAGCCGACCGACAGGGATAGGGGCCGGGGAGCTGTTTTTT.